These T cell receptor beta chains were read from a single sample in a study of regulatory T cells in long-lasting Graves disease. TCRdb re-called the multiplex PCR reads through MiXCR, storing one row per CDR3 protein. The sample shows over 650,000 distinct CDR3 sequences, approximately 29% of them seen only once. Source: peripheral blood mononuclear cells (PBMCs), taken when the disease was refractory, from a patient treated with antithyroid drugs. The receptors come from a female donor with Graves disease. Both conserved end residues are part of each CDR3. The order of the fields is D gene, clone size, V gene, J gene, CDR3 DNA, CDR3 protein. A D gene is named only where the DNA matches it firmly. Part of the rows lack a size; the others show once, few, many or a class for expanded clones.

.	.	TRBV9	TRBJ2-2	TGTGCCAGCAGCCCTAGTGGACAAGCGAACACCGGGGAGCTGTTTTTT	CASSPSGQANTGELFF
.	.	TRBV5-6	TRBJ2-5	TGTGCCAGCAGCTTGGGCTGGGAAGAGACCCAGTACTTC	CASSLGWEETQYF
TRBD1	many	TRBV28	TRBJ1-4	TGTGCCAGCAGTGAAACCGGGACAGCCAAGAATGAAAAACTGTTTTTT	CASSETGTAKNEKLFF
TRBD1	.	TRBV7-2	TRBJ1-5	TGTGCCAGCACCGACAGGGTGGGTCGCAATCAGCCCCGGCATTTT	CASTDRVGRNQPRHF
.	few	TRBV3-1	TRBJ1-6	TGTGCCAGCAGCCAAGACTCACCCCTCCACTTT	CASSQDSPLHF
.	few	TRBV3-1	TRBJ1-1	TGTGCCAGCAGCCAAGAGTCCCGGGTCCGCATTAACACTGAAGCTTTCTTT	CASSQESRVRINTEAFF
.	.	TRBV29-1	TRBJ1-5	TGCAGCATTGGGCAGGGCATCAATCAGCCCCAGCATTTT	CSIGQGINQPQHF
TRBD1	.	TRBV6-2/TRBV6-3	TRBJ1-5	TGTGCCAGCAGCAGGGGACAGCCCAGTACGGGGCAGCCCCAGCATTTT	CASSRGQPSTGQPQHF
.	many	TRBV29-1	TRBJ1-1	TGCAGCGTTGCGCAGACGAACACTGAAGCTTTCTTT	CSVAQTNTEAFF
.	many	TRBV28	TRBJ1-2	TGTGCCAGCAGTTTTGGGGATGACGGCTATGGCTACACCTTC	CASSFGDDGYGYTF
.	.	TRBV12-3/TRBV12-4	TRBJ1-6	TGTGCCAGCAGTTTCCAGACGGATCCGACCCTCCACTTT	CASSFQTDPTLHF
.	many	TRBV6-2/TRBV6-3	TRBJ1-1	TGTGCCAGCAGTTACTCAAGTCAGGGACTAGCTTTCTTT	CASSYSSQGLAFF
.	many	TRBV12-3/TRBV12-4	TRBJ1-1	TGTGCCAGCAGTTTAAATTGGGCCCCGAACACTGAAGCTTTCTTT	CASSLNWAPNTEAFF
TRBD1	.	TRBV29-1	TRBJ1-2	TGCAGCGTTTCAGGGACAGGGGTGCCCGGCTACACCTTC	CSVSGTGVPGYTF
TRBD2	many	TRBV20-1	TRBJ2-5	TGCAGTGCCAAGTCCGGGACTAGCGGGATAGAGACCCAGTACTTC	CSAKSGTSGIETQYF
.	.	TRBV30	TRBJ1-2	TGTGCCTGGAGTGTGGGGACCTCTCGGCGCTATGGCTACACCTTC	CAWSVGTSRRYGYTF
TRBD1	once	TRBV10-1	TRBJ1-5	TGCGCCAGCAGCTGGGGACAGGAGGAGGATCAGCCCCAGCATTTT	CASSWGQEEDQPQHF
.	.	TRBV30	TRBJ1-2	TGTGCCTGGAGCCGGGGACTCGACTATGGCTACACCTTC	CAWSRGLDYGYTF
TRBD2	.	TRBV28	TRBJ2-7	TGTGCCAGCAGCCAGTCTAGCGGGAGGTATTGGGAGCAGTACTTC	CASSQSSGRYWEQYF
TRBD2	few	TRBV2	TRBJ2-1	TGTGCCAGCAAACTGGGGCTAGCGGGCAACAATGAGCAGTTCTTC	CASKLGLAGNNEQFF
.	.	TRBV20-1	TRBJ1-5	TGCAGTGCCCCAACGGGGGGGGAGGGCAATCAGCCCCAGCATTTT	CSAPTGGEGNQPQHF
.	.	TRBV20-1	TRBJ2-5	TGCAGTGCTAGAGATCCTCGCAAGACCCAGTACTTC	CSARDPRKTQYF
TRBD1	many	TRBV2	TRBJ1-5	TGTGCCAGCAGTGAAGGGGACAGGGCTCAGCCCCAGCATTTT	CASSEGDRAQPQHF
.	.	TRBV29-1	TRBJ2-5	TGCAGCGTTTCAGGGGAAGAGACCCAGTACTTC	CSVSGEETQYF
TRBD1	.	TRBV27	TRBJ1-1	TGTGCCAGCAGTTTCGGGCCCGAGGGGGCGCCGGAAACTGAAGCTTTCTTT	CASSFGPEGAPETEAFF
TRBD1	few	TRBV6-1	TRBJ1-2	TGTGCCAGCAGACAAAGAAGGACAGGGGGCTATGGCTACACCTTC	CASRQRRTGGYGYTF
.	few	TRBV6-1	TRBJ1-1	TGTGCCAGCAGGCTTGAACAGGGTGGGAACACTGAAGCTTTCTTT	CASRLEQGGNTEAFF
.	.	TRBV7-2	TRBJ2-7	TGTGCCAGCAGCCCCAGTGTTACCTACGAGCAGTACTTC	CASSPSVTYEQYF
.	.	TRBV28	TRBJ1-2	TGTGCCAGCAGTTCGGGACTTTTCAGCGGCTACACCTTC	CASSSGLFSGYTF
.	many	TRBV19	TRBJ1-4	TGTGCCAGTCAACGGACCCGGTTATCTGAAAAACTGTTTTTT	CASQRTRLSEKLFF
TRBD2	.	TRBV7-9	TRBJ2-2	TGTGCCAGCAGCTCCCCCCCCACAGTCCGGACTAGCAGCCAATTCGGGGAGCTGTTTTTT	CASSSPPTVRTSSQFGELFF
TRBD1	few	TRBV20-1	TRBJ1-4	TGCAGTGCTAGCGCCTGGGTGGGACAGGGCGGCGAAAAACTGTTTTTT	CSASAWVGQGGEKLFF
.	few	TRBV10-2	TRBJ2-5	TGCGCCAGCAGTGTTACAGGAGCCCTGGAGACCCAGTACTTC	CASSVTGALETQYF
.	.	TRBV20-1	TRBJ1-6	TGCAGTGCAGCAGGGATCGGAGGATCACCCCTCCACTTT	CSAAGIGGSPLHF
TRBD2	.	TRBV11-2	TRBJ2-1	TGTGCCAGCAGCCCCGGGACTAGCGGGAGTGGGCAGTTCTTC	CASSPGTSGSGQFF
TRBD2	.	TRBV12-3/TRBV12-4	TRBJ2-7	TGTGCCAGCAGGGTAGCGGGAGGACCCTACGAGCAGTACTTC	CASRVAGGPYEQYF